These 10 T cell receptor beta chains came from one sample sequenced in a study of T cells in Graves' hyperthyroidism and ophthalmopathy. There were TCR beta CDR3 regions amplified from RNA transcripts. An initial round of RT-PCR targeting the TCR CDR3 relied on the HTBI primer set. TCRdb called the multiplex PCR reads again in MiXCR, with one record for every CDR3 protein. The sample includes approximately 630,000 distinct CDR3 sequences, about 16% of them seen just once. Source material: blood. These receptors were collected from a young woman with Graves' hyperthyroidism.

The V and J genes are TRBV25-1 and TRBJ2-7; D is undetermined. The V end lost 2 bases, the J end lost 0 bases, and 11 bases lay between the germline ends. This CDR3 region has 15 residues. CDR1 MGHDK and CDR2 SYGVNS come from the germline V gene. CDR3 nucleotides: TGTGCCAGCAGTGAAAGAGTTAGCAGCTCCTACGAGCAGTACTTC. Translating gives CASSERVSSSYEQYF.

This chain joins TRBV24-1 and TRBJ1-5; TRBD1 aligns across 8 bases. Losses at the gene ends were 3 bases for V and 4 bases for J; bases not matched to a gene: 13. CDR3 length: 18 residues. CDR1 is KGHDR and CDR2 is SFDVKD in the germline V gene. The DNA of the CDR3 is TGTGCCACCAGTGATGGACAGGGAGCCCAACTCGGAAATCAGCCCCAGCATTTT. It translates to CATSDGQGAQLGNQPQHF.

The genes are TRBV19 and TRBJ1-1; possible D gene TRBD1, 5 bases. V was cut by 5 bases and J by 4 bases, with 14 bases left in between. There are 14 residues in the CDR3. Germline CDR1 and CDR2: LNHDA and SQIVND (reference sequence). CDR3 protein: CASSLGIGGTEAFF. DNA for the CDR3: TGTGCCAGTAGTCTCGGGATCGGGGGCACTGAAGCTTTCTTT.

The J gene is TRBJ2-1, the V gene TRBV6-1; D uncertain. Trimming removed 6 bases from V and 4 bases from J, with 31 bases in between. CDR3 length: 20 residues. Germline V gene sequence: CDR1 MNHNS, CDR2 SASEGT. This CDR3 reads CASSIQVPTGFEKLYNEQFF. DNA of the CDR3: TGTGCCAGCAGCATCCAAGTCCCCACTGGATTCGAGAAACTTTACAATGAGCAGTTCTTC.

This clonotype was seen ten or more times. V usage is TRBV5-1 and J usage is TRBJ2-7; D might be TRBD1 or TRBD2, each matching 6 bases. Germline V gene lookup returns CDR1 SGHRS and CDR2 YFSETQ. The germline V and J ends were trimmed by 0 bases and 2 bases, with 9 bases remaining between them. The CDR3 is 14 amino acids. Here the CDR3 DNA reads TGCGCCAGCAGCTTGGAAGGGGGGACCTACGAGCAGTACTTC. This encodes CASSLEGGTYEQYF.

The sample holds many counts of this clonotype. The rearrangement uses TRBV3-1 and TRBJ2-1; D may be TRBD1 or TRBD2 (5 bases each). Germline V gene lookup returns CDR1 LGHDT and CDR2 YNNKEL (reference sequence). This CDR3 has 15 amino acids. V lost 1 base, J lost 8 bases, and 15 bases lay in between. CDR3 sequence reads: CASSQVGVGSHEQFF. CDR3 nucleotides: TGTGCCAGCAGCCAAGTGGGGGTGGGAAGCCATGAGCAGTTCTTC.

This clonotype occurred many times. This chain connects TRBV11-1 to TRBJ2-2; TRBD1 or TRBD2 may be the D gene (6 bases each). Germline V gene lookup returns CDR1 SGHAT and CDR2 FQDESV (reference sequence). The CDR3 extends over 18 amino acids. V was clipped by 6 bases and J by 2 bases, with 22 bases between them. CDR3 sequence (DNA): TGTGCCAGCAGACAAACCCAGGGGATAGCGGCAAACACCGGGGAGCTGTTTTTT. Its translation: CASRQTQGIAANTGELFF.

The CDR3 nucleotides read TGTGCCATCGGAGACGGGAAAGAGACCCAGTACTTC. This gives the protein CAIGDGKETQYF. The V call is TRBV10-3, the J call TRBJ2-5; D is perhaps TRBD2 (5 bases). The CDR3 consists of 12 residues. V was shortened by 8 bases and J by 3 bases, with 10 bases between the two germline ends. Germline lookup yields CDR1 ENHRY and CDR2 SYGVKD.

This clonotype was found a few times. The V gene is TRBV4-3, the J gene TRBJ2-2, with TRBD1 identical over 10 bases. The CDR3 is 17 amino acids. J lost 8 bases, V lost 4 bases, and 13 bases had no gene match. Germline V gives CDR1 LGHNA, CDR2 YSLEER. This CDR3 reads CASSPRTGGATMGELFF. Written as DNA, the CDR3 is TGCGCCAGCAGCCCTCGGACAGGGGGTGCGACAATGGGGGAGCTGTTTTTT.

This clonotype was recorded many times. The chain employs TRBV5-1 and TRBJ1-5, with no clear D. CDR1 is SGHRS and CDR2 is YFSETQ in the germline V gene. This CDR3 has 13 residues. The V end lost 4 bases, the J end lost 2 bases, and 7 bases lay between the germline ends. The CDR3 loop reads CASSPFGNQPQHF. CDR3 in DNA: TGCGCCAGCAGCCCCTTTGGCAATCAGCCCCAGCATTTT.